These 3 T cell receptor beta chains were all obtained from the same sample, sequenced in a study of T cells in women clearing cervical HPV infection. Clones were sequenced by immunoSEQ multiplex PCR, and TCRdb holds only the in-frame ones, with some missing. Its listing shows fewer than 40,000 clones. Sequencing was done on a sample of blood buffy coat. These receptors were collected from a woman aged 18-69 years with a cervical HPV16 infection that either progressed to CIN3+ or cleared (not recorded which).

With respect to this clone: The read ends 3 residues shy of where the CDR3 ends; the end is completed using the germline J gene. The chain uses TRBV5-4 and TRBJ1-6; D is undetermined. The CDR3 consists of 15 residues. V was trimmed by 5 bases and J by 0 bases, leaving 9 bases between them. Germline V gives CDR1 SGHNT, CDR2 YYREEE (reference sequence). Partial CDR3 DNA: TGTGCCAGCAGGCCCGGTTACTCCTATAATTCACCC. It specifies CASRPGYSYNSP. The CDR3 reads in full as CASRPGYSYNSPLHF. Based on the CDR3 plus reference TRBV5-4 and TRBJ1-6, the full variable domain is ETGVTQSPTHLIKTRGQQVTLRCSSQSGHNTVSWYQQALGQGPQFIFQYYREEENGRGNFPPRFSGLQFPNYSSELNVNALELDDSALYLCASRPGYSYNSPLHFGNGTRLTVT.

Concerning this clone itself: The read halts 3 residues ahead of the CDR3 end, with the missing end drawn from the germline J gene. The chain links TRBV30 to TRBJ2-5, with 7 bases that match TRBD2. V shed 0 bases, J shed 2 bases, and the junction held 6 bases outside the gene matches. Germline V gives CDR1 GTSNPN, CDR2 SVGIG (reference sequence). This CDR3 has 15 residues. The CDR3 here is CAWSVGLADQETQYF. The covered CDR3 bases are TGTGCCTGGAGTGTAGGGCTAGCGGATCAAGAGACC.

Notes on this clone: The CDR3 goes on 3 residues after the read ends, and that part is filled in from the germline J gene. This chain connects TRBV30 to TRBJ2-3; 14 nucleotides line up with TRBD2. Per the germline V gene, CDR1 is GTSNPN and CDR2 is SVGIG (reference sequence). Trimming cost V 4 bases and J 2 bases; bases outside gene matches: 2. The CDR3 runs 15 residues. The CDR3 protein is CAWKGLAGVTDTQYF. The sequenced CDR3 bases are TGTGCCTGGAAGGGACTAGCGGGGGTCACAGATACG.